Listed here are 28 T cell receptor beta chains from one sample, sequenced in a study of spatial heterogeneity in lung cancer. Time point here: sample taken at primary tumor resection. Antigen specificity for these receptors is unknown. Study outcomes and limitations: The number of expanded tumor alpha and beta chains correlated with mutation number.

TCRdb re-called the 5' RACE reads with MiXCR, one entry per CDR3 protein. The sample lists about 280 distinct CDR3 sequences; about a quarter were seen once. The starting material was lung tumor tissue, obtained at surgery. These receptor sequences come from a female donor with early-stage non-small cell lung cancer.

Details on this clonotype: With the library built for alpha chains, this beta chain is off target and its frequency is not meaningful. The J gene is TRBJ2-7, the V gene TRBV2; D uncertain. Per the germline V gene, CDR1 is SNHLY and CDR2 is FYNNEI. The CDR3 covers 12 residues. Trimming left V 6 bases short and J 7 bases short, with 13 bases between. The CDR3 DNA follows: TGTGCCAGCAGCACCGGCAGGCCGGAGCAGTACTTC. Its protein product is CASSTGRPEQYF.

This clonotype showed up just once. This beta chain is a stray sequence in a library constructed for alpha chains; its clone size is not meaningful. This chain connects TRBV7-9 to TRBJ1-1; no reliable D call. In germline, CDR1 is SEHNR, CDR2 FQNEAQ (reference sequence). V gave up 5 bases and J gave up 4 bases, with 14 bases separating them. This CDR3 spans 14 amino acids. The CDR3 region has the DNA TGTGCCAGCAGCAGAGGGCAGGTCCGCACTGAAGCTTTCTTT. Translating gives CASSRGQVRTEAFF.

For this clonotype: Because this beta chain is a stray read in a library intended to capture alpha chains, its abundance should not be given much weight. This chain uses TRBV11-2 with TRBJ2-3; either TRBD1 or TRBD2 may supply D (5 bases each). Looked up from germline, CDR1 is SGHAT and CDR2 is FQNNGV. This CDR3 contains 13 residues. The ends were cut back, 6 bases at V and 5 bases at J, with 12 bases in the middle. CDR3 bases: TGTGCCAGCAGACCGAGTGGGGGAGATACGCAGTATTTT. Amino acid sequence: CASRPSGGDTQYF.

Only a few counts were recorded for this clonotype. Since the library was made to target alpha chains, this beta chain is a stray read and its abundance is not meaningful. J is TRBJ2-1 and V is TRBV11-1, with D maybe TRBD1 (5 bases). The CDR3 covers 15 residues. With 5 bases removed from V and 5 bases from J, the gap between germline ends came to 16 bases. The germline V gene has CDR1 SGHAT and CDR2 FQDESV (reference sequence). CDR3 region: CASSLGDRTHNEQFF. The CDR3 DNA sequence: TGTGCCAGCAGCCTAGGGGATAGAACACACAATGAGCAGTTCTTC.

A word on this clonotype: This beta chain came through as a stray read in a library set up for alpha chains, and its size says little. The rearrangement uses TRBV29-1 and TRBJ2-5; D is undetermined. This CDR3 is 10 amino acids long. Trimming cost V 6 bases and J 3 bases, with 5 bases left between them. Germline assignment: CDR1 SQVTM and CDR2 ANQGSEA. The CDR3 spells CSVEKETQYF. The CDR3 DNA is TGCAGCGTGGAGAAAGAGACCCAGTACTTC.

This clonotype appeared a few times. This beta chain is off target for a library built for alpha chains, so its abundance means little. V gene TRBV4-1 combines with J gene TRBJ1-5; D is ambiguous. CDR1 is MGHRA and CDR2 is YSYEKL in the germline V gene. Trimming left V 4 bases short and J 3 bases short, with 10 bases between. The CDR3 has 14 amino acids. The CDR3 spells CASSPGRDNQPQHF. In DNA form, the CDR3 reads TGCGCCAGCAGCCCAGGACGGGACAATCAGCCCCAGCATTTT.

In the case of this clonotype: A library prepared for alpha chains yielded this beta chain as an off-target read; its size is of little meaning. The chain combines TRBV11-3 with TRBJ2-1; possibly TRBD2 for D (5 bases). V was pared by 3 bases and J by 2 bases, with 8 bases between. Per germline, CDR1 SGHNT and CDR2 YENEEA. The CDR3 totals 14 residues. CDR3 loop: CASSFPGTYNEQFF. CDR3 nucleotides: TGTGCCAGCAGCTTTCCCGGGACCTACAATGAGCAGTTCTTC.

This clonotype was observed a few times. Within a library made for alpha chains, this beta chain is off target, and its count is uninformative. The rearrangement uses TRBV19 and TRBJ2-7; D is possibly TRBD2 (6 bases). Germline CDR1 is LNHDA and CDR2 is SQIVND (reference sequence). This CDR3 region has 14 residues. Trimming removed 6 bases from V and 2 bases from J, with 14 bases in between. The chain's CDR3 is CASSSGVSTYEQYF. The CDR3 nucleotides read TGTGCCAGTAGCTCGGGGGTCTCCACCTACGAGCAGTACTTC.

This clonotype ranks as large. The library was prepared for alpha chains; this beta chain is a stray read, so its frequency means little. The chain joins TRBV18 to TRBJ2-3, with D possibly called TRBD1 or TRBD2 (5 bases each). The CDR3 covers 16 residues. From germline, CDR1 is KGHSH and CDR2 LQKENI. The V end was cut by 5 bases, the J end by 1 base, with 16 bases between. The CDR3 sequence: CASSRDRDPRTDTQYF. The CDR3 coding sequence is TGTGCCAGCTCAAGGGACCGGGACCCTCGCACAGATACGCAGTATTTT.

Sample share makes this clonotype large (0.1 to 1%). This beta chain is an unintended read in a library built for alpha chains; its size means little. The chain is built from TRBV27 and TRBJ2-7; 11 bases are a match to TRBD2. Germline CDR1 and CDR2: MNHEY and SMNVEV (reference sequence). V lost 5 bases and J lost 13; bases outside the gene matches: 10. The CDR3 runs 13 residues. The DNA of the CDR3 is TGTGCCAGCAGTCCTACACTAGCGGGAGCTTATTACTTC. It is translated as CASSPTLAGAYYF.

On this clonotype: This beta chain turned up in a library designed for alpha chains; as an off-target read, its abundance says little. The rearrangement uses TRBV20-1 and TRBJ2-1, with TRBD1 as a possible D gene (6 bases). Per the germline V gene, CDR1 is DFQATT and CDR2 is SNEGSKA (reference sequence). Trimming cost V 2 bases and J 0 bases, with 8 bases left between them. The CDR3 is made up of 14 amino acids. For the CDR3, the DNA is TGCAGTGCTAGACCGGACAGCTCCTACAATGAGCAGTTCTTC. Its protein is CSARPDSSYNEQFF.

This clonotype is large. A library prepared for alpha chains yielded this beta chain as an off-target read; its size is of little meaning. The chain joins TRBV20-1 to TRBJ1-2; 8 bases are a match to TRBD1. Germline V gene data show CDR1 as DFQATT and CDR2 as SNEGSKA (reference sequence). The junction had 6 bases not matched to a gene; V was cut back by 3 bases and J by 6 bases. This CDR3 region has 13 residues. The CDR3 spells CSARETGDHGYTF. CDR3 sequence (DNA): TGCAGTGCTAGGGAGACAGGGGATCATGGCTACACCTTC.

As concerns this clonotype: This beta chain lies outside the target of a library built for alpha chains; its clone size means little. The V gene is TRBV5-1, the J gene TRBJ2-1; the D is unclear. CDR1 is SGHRS and CDR2 is YFSETQ in the germline V gene. CDR3 length equals 13 residues. With 4 bases removed from V and 5 bases from J, the gap between germline ends came to 10 bases. CDR3 sequence (DNA): TGCGCCAGCAGCCTTCCTTTGGACAATGAGCAGTTCTTC. Translation gives CASSLPLDNEQFF.

On this clonotype itself: The library was built for alpha chains, so this beta chain is an off-target read and its size means little. The rearrangement links TRBV4-3 to TRBJ2-3; TRBD1 is a possible D gene (6 bases). This CDR3 contains 13 residues. Germline V lookup: CDR1 LGHNA, CDR2 YSLEER. V dropped 3 bases and J dropped 5 bases, with 9 bases sitting between them. This CDR3 is CASSHFRGDTQYF. DNA of the CDR3: TGCGCCAGCAGCCACTTCAGGGGAGATACGCAGTATTTT.

A few counts support this clonotype. Within a library made for alpha chains, this beta chain is off target, and its count is uninformative. The rearrangement joins TRBV12-3 or TRBV12-4 to TRBJ1-5, with 9 bases aligning to TRBD1. Trimming removed 4 bases from V and 0 bases from J; junction bases left unmatched: 7. The CDR3 runs to 17 residues. CDR3 coding DNA: TGTGCCAGCAGTTCCCCGGGACAGGGATATAGCAATCAGCCCCAGCATTTT. Amino acid sequence: CASSSPGQGYSNQPQHF.

To note about this clonotype: In a library made to pick up alpha chains, this beta chain is a stray read with a size that means little. V is TRBV4-3 and J is TRBJ2-7; D not certain. The length of the CDR3 is 14 residues. V was shortened by 0 bases and J by 3 bases, with 9 bases between the two germline ends. Germline CDR1 LGHNA, CDR2 YSLEER. The CDR3 is CASSQDYGFYEQYF. CDR3 bases: TGCGCCAGCAGCCAAGACTACGGGTTCTACGAGCAGTACTTC.

This clonotype is labeled as large. Since the library was made to target alpha chains, this beta chain is a stray read and its abundance is not meaningful. The chain combines TRBV7-2 with TRBJ1-4, with 8 bases matching TRBD1. CDR1 is SGHTA, CDR2 FQGNSA, per germline. The ends lost 4 bases at V and 8 bases at J; junction bases unmatched: 6. The CDR3 spans 14 residues. The CDR3 nucleotides are TGTGCCAGCAGCTCCGGGACAGGAGGCGAAAAACTGTTTTTT. This translates into CASSSGTGGEKLFF.

By frequency in the sample, this clonotype is large. This beta chain slipped into a library made for alpha chains as a stray read, so its size is not meaningful. CDR3: CASRGGTDTQYF. The CDR3 region has the DNA TGTGCCAGCAGGGGGGGCACAGATACGCAGTATTTT. The gene calls are TRBV12-3 or TRBV12-4 and TRBJ2-3; D assignment may be TRBD1 or TRBD2 (5 bases each). Trimming shortened V by 6 bases and J by 1 base, and 5 bases separated the two germline ends. This CDR3 region has 12 residues.

By proportion, this clonotype is large. As an off-target read in a library built for alpha chains, this beta chain has a frequency of little significance. V and J are TRBV7-2 and TRBJ1-2, with D perhaps matching TRBD1 (5 bases). This CDR3 has 14 residues. Germline CDR1 is SGHTA and CDR2 is FQGNSA. Trimming stripped 3 bases from V and 5 bases from J, with 13 bases between. CDR3 sequence reads: CASSLGGDGYGYTF. As DNA, the CDR3 is TGTGCCAGCAGCTTGGGAGGGGACGGGTATGGCTACACCTTC.

By share, this clonotype counts as large. This beta chain is off target for a library built for alpha chains, so its abundance means little. The V gene is TRBV4-1, the J gene TRBJ2-5, with 7 nucleotides matching TRBD2. This CDR3 spans 16 amino acids. In germline, CDR1 is MGHRA, CDR2 YSYEKL. With 0 bases clipped from V and 5 bases from J, the junction kept 9 bases outside the gene matches. The CDR3 nucleotides are TGCGCCAGCAGCCAAGATACGCGGCGGGGGTCGGAGACCCAGTACTTC. Translating gives CASSQDTRRGSETQYF.

This clonotype has a handful of counts. This beta chain is an off-target read within a library intended for alpha chains, so its frequency means little. This chain links TRBV10-1 with TRBJ2-7, with D perhaps given as TRBD1 or TRBD2 (5 bases each). The germline gives CDR1 WNHNN, CDR2 SYGVQD (reference sequence). Trimming pared 3 bases from V and 5 bases from J, leaving 14 bases between. The CDR3 contains 14 residues. CDR3 loop: CASSELGRGDEQYF. CDR3 bases: TGCGCCAGCAGTGAACTGGGACGGGGCGACGAGCAGTACTTC.

Regarding this clonotype: This beta chain turned up in a library designed for alpha chains; as an off-target read, its abundance says little. The J gene is TRBJ2-1, the V gene TRBV27; D unclear. The length of the CDR3 is 14 residues. The germline V gene encodes CDR1 MNHEY and CDR2 SMNVEV (reference sequence). The germline V and J ends were trimmed by 3 bases and 0 bases, with 6 bases remaining between them. CDR3 sequence: CASSFGSSYNEQFF. DNA of the CDR3: TGTGCCAGCAGTTTTGGCAGCTCCTACAATGAGCAGTTCTTC.

On this clonotype itself: This beta chain is a stray read from a library made for alpha chains; its abundance is not meaningful. The chain joins TRBV25-1 to TRBJ1-1, with no clear D. The CDR3 contains 13 residues. CDR1 is MGHDK and CDR2 is SYGVNS in the germline V gene. Deletions cut 2 bases from V and 0 bases from J, with 4 bases between. CDR3 sequence (DNA): TGTGCCAGCAGTGAAAATATGAACACTGAAGCTTTCTTT. This sequence encodes CASSENMNTEAFF.

In this sample, this clonotype is large. The library was built for alpha chains, so this beta chain is an off-target read and its size means little. This rearrangement joins TRBV7-9 to TRBJ2-5; D is perhaps TRBD2 (5 bases). Germline V gene sequence: CDR1 SEHNR, CDR2 FQNEAQ (reference sequence). Trimming stripped 3 bases from V and 0 bases from J, with 8 bases between. The CDR3 is 14 amino acids. The CDR3 bases are TGTGCCAGCAGCTTGGAGGAGTACCAAGAGACCCAGTACTTC. Protein sequence: CASSLEEYQETQYF.

A word on this clonotype: The library was designed around alpha chains, so this beta chain is a stray read whose abundance carries little weight. The rearrangement uses TRBV28 and TRBJ2-7; the D gene is possibly TRBD2 (6 bases). Germline assignment: CDR1 MDHEN and CDR2 SYDVKM. V was pared by 2 bases and J by 0 bases, with 8 bases between. This CDR3 spans 14 amino acids. The CDR3 region is CASSLAGSSYEQYF. The CDR3 nucleotides are TGTGCCAGCAGTTTAGCCGGGAGCTCCTACGAGCAGTACTTC.

This clonotype is termed large. Being off target in a library aimed at alpha chains, this beta chain has a size of little meaning. The chain recombines TRBV19 with TRBJ2-7; TRBD1 agrees at 8 bases. The length of the CDR3 is 14 residues. Germline CDR1 is LNHDA and CDR2 is SQIVND (reference sequence). Unmatched junction bases numbered 9, after V lost 4 bases and J lost 7 bases. The CDR3 spells CASSTGTGLGEQYF. In DNA, the CDR3 is TGTGCCAGTAGTACCGGGACAGGTTTAGGAGAGCAGTACTTC.

As regards this clonotype: This beta chain is a stray read from a library made for alpha chains; its abundance is not meaningful. This sequence joins TRBV12-3 or TRBV12-4 and TRBJ2-7; TRBD2 might be the D (5 bases). Trimming took off 1 base at V and 7 bases at J, with 11 bases between the two ends. CDR3 length equals 13 residues. The chain's CDR3 is CASSLVGIQEQYF. CDR3 in DNA: TGTGCCAGCAGTTTAGTCGGGATCCAGGAGCAGTACTTC.

This clonotype came up a few times. Being off target in a library aimed at alpha chains, this beta chain has a size of little meaning. The chain joins TRBV19 to TRBJ1-2; TRBD1 might be the D (5 bases). The V gene's germline CDR1 is LNHDA and CDR2 SQIVND (reference sequence). This CDR3 is 14 amino acids long. Between the trimmed V and J ends, which lost 6 bases and 4 bases, there was a span of 15 bases. Here the CDR3 DNA reads TGTGCCAGTAGCACCGGGACGGCCATCTATGGCTACACCTTC. Its translation: CASSTGTAIYGYTF.